The 23 T cell receptor beta chains in this list originate from one sample, sequenced in a study of CD8+CD57+ T cells in acquired aplastic anemia. TCR beta VDJ and CDR3 profiling used genomic DNA as template. TCRdb fed the reads into MiXCR, producing one record per CDR3 protein. The sample holds about 110,000 distinct CDR3 sequences, under 60% seen once. Material for sequencing was sorted CD4+, CD8+, or CD8+CD57+ T cells (not recorded which) from PBMCs. These receptors were taken from a human donor in good health, serving as a control.

With respect to this clonotype: The germline gene is not matched at one end of the junction; a read error may be the cause. This rearrangement joins TRBV25-1 to TRBJ2-1; TRBD2 aligns across 12 bases. Germline lookup yields CDR1 MGHDK and CDR2 SYGVNS. The CDR3 extends over 15 amino acids. The CDR3 sequence: CASTKGLAGGNEQFF. The CDR3, as DNA: TGCGCCAGCACTAAGGGGCTAGCGGGGGGGAATGAGCAGTTCTTC.

This clonotype was detected ten times or more. The CDR3: CSVEGTVGQDGGTNEKLFF. In nucleotides, the CDR3 is TGCAGCGTTGAAGGGACCGTGGGACAGGACGGGGGGACTAATGAAAAACTGTTTTTT. The genes are TRBV29-1 and TRBJ1-4; 8 bases align to TRBD1. V lost 1 base, J lost 2 bases, and 15 bases stayed unmatched. The CDR3 runs 19 residues. Germline CDR1 reads SQVTM; CDR2 reads ANQGSEA.

CDR3 sequence (DNA): TGTGCCAGTATACCTCAGGGGACTAGCAGTGTGCATGAGCAGTTCTTC. Translating it yields CASIPQGTSSVHEQFF. V and J are TRBV25-1 and TRBJ2-1, with 9 bases aligning to TRBD2. From germline, CDR1 is MGHDK and CDR2 SYGVNS. After removal of 9 bases from V and 8 bases from J, the junction contained 17 bases not matched to a gene. The CDR3 loop spans 16 amino acids. Full variable domain (outside the CDR3, taken from reference TRBV25-1 and TRBJ2-1): EADIYQTPRYLVIGTGKKITLECSQTMGHDKMYWYQQDPGMELHLIHYSYGVNSTEKGDLSSESTVSRIRTEHFPLTLESARPSHTSQYLCASIPQGTSSVHEQFFGPGTRLTVL.

Comment on this clonotype: Relative to the germline gene, one junction end is altered; a read error may explain this. V is TRBV29-1 and J is TRBJ2-7; D is undetermined. Germline V CDR1 and CDR2: SQVTM, ANQGSEA. The CDR3 extends over 11 amino acids. The chain's CDR3 is CSVVENYVQYF. In nucleotides, the CDR3 is TGCAGCGTTGTGGAAAACTACGTGCAGTACTTC.

This clonotype has at least ten counts. J is TRBJ1-1 and V is TRBV6-4, with D possibly matching TRBD1 (5 bases). The CDR3 has 13 residues. V was trimmed by 6 bases and J by 0 bases, leaving 8 bases between them. Per the germline V gene, CDR1 is MRHNA and CDR2 is SNTAGT. For the CDR3, the DNA is TGTGCCAGCAGCCCGGGGGTGAACACTGAAGCTTTCTTT. Translated, it gives CASSPGVNTEAFF.

This rearrangement joins TRBV4-3 to TRBJ1-5; D gene uncertain. This CDR3 comprises 15 residues. The germline V gene encodes CDR1 LGHNA and CDR2 YSLEER. Trimming shortened V by 0 bases and J by 8 bases, and 14 bases separated the two germline ends. In DNA form, the CDR3 reads TGCGCCAGCAGCCAAGATCGAGGTCCTGGGAAGCCCCAGCATTTT. Translating gives CASSQDRGPGKPQHF.

On this clonotype itself: A read error may produce the germline difference seen at one junction end. The gene calls are TRBV7-9 and TRBJ2-1; TRBD2 matches 10 bases. Germline lookup yields CDR1 SEHNR and CDR2 FQNEAQ (reference sequence). The CDR3 is 12 amino acids. Written as DNA, the CDR3 is TGCGGAATCAGCGGGGGGGGCGATGAGCAGTTCTTC. As protein: CGISGGGDEQFF. Drawing the rest from reference TRBV7-9 and TRBJ2-1, the complete variable domain is DTGVSQNPRHKITKRGQNVTFRCDPISEHNRLYWYRQTLGQGPEFLTYFQNEAQLEKSRLLSDRFSAERPKGSFSTLEIQRTEQGDSAMYLCGISGGGDEQFFGPGTRLTVL.

The chain employs TRBV2 and TRBJ2-7, with 7 bases that match TRBD1. The CDR3 has 12 amino acids. V was clipped by 6 bases and J by 5 bases; unmatched bases: 4. Germline CDR1 reads SNHLY; CDR2 reads FYNNEI. As DNA, the CDR3 is TGTGCCAGCAGCGTGGACAGGAACGAGCAGTACGTC. Encoded protein: CASSVDRNEQYV.

The table lists this clonotype with many counts. The rearrangement joins TRBV4-3 to TRBJ1-2; 9 bases agree with TRBD1. Trimming removed 3 bases from V and 5 bases from J; junction bases left unmatched: 10. The CDR3 is 16 residues long. Germline CDR1 is LGHNA and CDR2 is YSLEER. The CDR3 here is CASSQAVLGTGYGYTF. CDR3 DNA: TGCGCCAGCAGCCAGGCGGTTTTAGGGACAGGGTATGGCTACACCTTC.

Ten or more counts support this clonotype. The chain uses TRBV12-3 or TRBV12-4 and TRBJ1-2; TRBD1 matches 11 bases. CDR3 length: 14 amino acids. The ends lost 7 bases at V and 6 bases at J; junction bases unmatched: 7. The CDR3 region has the DNA TGTGCCAGCAAGACGGACAGGGGGCAGGATGGCTACACCTTC. It is translated as CASKTDRGQDGYTF.

Concerning this clonotype itself: A read error is possible here, since a much larger clone lies one base away. Given the absence of the conserved phenylalanine or tryptophan at the CDR3 end, a read error is likely. The rearrangement joins TRBV30 to TRBJ2-7; D may be TRBD1 or TRBD2 (5 bases each). Germline lookup yields CDR1 GTSNPN and CDR2 SVGIG (reference sequence). Trimming left V 5 bases short and J 2 bases short, with 10 bases between. This CDR3 contains 12 residues. This chain's CDR3 is CAWGTAPYEQYL. DNA of the CDR3: TGTGCCTGGGGGACGGCCCCCTACGAGCAGTACCTC.

The rearrangement uses TRBV15 and TRBJ2-1; tentatively, D is TRBD2 (6 bases). Trimming shortened V by 3 bases and J by 8 bases, and 11 bases separated the two germline ends. CDR1 is LNHNV, CDR2 YYDKDF, per germline (reference sequence). CDR3 length: 13 residues. CDR3 loop: CATSRDPGDEQFF. The CDR3, as DNA: TGTGCCACCAGCAGGGACCCGGGGGATGAGCAGTTCTTC.

In this sample, this clonotype turned up many times. The chain carries TRBV7-8 and TRBJ2-1; 9 bases align to TRBD2. The junction had 5 bases not matched to a gene; V was cut back by 1 base and J by 7 bases. From germline, CDR1 is SGHVS and CDR2 FQNEAQ. This CDR3 comprises 15 residues. The CDR3, as DNA: TGTGCCAGCAGCTTAGGTTCTAGCGGGGTGAATGAGCAGTTCTTC. It translates to CASSLGSSGVNEQFF.

The V and J genes are TRBV29-1 and TRBJ2-1; D remains unclear. V lost 1 base, J lost 2 bases, and 9 bases lay in between. CDR1 and CDR2 (germline): SQVTM, ANQGSEA. The CDR3 is 14 residues long. The CDR3 spells CSVEGKTAYNEQFF. The CDR3 bases are TGCAGCGTTGAAGGGAAGACGGCCTACAATGAGCAGTTCTTC.

This clonotype was observed at least ten times. The V and J genes are TRBV9 and TRBJ2-3, with 8 positions matching TRBD2. V lost 4 bases to trimming and J lost 2 bases; unmatched junction nucleotides: 9. Germline V lookup: CDR1 SGDLS, CDR2 YYNGEE. The CDR3 covers 16 residues. CDR3 region: CASSIGTSGYTDTQYF. The CDR3 DNA follows: TGTGCCAGCAGCATCGGGACTAGTGGGTACACAGATACGCAGTATTTT.

This sequence joins TRBV20-1 and TRBJ1-1; 8 bases match TRBD1. Looked up from germline, CDR1 is DFQATT and CDR2 is SNEGSKA (reference sequence). The V segment lost 0 bases and the J segment 9 bases; nucleotides outside the gene matches: 9. The CDR3 totals 14 residues. Here the CDR3 reads CSARDGTGGGQAFF. The CDR3 nucleotides are TGCAGTGCTAGAGATGGGACAGGTGGGGGGCAAGCTTTCTTT.

About this clonotype: Possible read error: a much larger clone is one base away. The V call is TRBV4-3, the J call TRBJ2-1; D is unresolved. Germline V lookup: CDR1 LGHNA, CDR2 YSLEER. This CDR3 region has 12 residues. CDR3 bases: TGCGCCAGCAGCCAAGGCCCCAATGAGCAGTCCTTC. Translation gives CASSQGPNEQSF.

This clonotype was observed at least ten times. This rearrangement joins TRBV6-1 to TRBJ2-7, with D unresolved. This CDR3 is built from 11 residues. The V gene lost 4 bases and the J gene lost 0 bases, with 1 base spanning the gap. Germline V gene lookup returns CDR1 MNHNS and CDR2 SASEGT. The CDR3 coding sequence is TGTGCCAGCAGTGTCTCCTACGAGCAGTACTTC. Translation: CASSVSYEQYF.

This chain links TRBV20-1 with TRBJ2-1; 7 bases map to TRBD1. With 6 bases clipped from V and 9 bases from J, the junction kept 20 bases outside the gene matches. Germline V gene data show CDR1 as DFQATT and CDR2 as SNEGSKA (reference sequence). The CDR3 extends over 16 amino acids. CDR3 DNA: TGCAGTGCCAGCAGCGTTACAGGGGTCGATCTCGGTGAGCAGTTCTTC. This encodes CSASSVTGVDLGEQFF.

The chain uses TRBV7-8 and TRBJ1-1, with 7 nucleotides matching TRBD1. From germline, CDR1 is SGHVS and CDR2 FQNEAQ. J lost 7 bases, V lost 5 bases, and 7 bases had no gene match. The CDR3 has 13 residues. This chain's CDR3 is CASSIGTVYEAFF. The CDR3 DNA follows: TGTGCCAGCAGCATCGGGACAGTCTATGAAGCTTTCTTT.

The chain carries TRBV7-9 and TRBJ2-7, with 7 bases aligning to TRBD2. V shed 4 bases, J shed 6 bases, and the junction held 3 bases outside the gene matches. Germline V gene lookup returns CDR1 SEHNR and CDR2 FQNEAQ (reference sequence). The CDR3 covers 12 residues. DNA for the CDR3: TGTGCCAGCAGCTCTAGCGGACTCGAGCAGTACTTC. Its translation is CASSSSGLEQYF.

V is TRBV29-1 and J is TRBJ1-1; D is undetermined. Germline loops: CDR1 SQVTM, CDR2 ANQGSEA. This CDR3 region has 13 residues. V shed 1 base and J shed 3 bases, with 9 bases lying between them. DNA for the CDR3: TGCAGCGTTGAAGGCAGGTTCGACACTGAAGCTTTCTTT. Amino acids: CSVEGRFDTEAFF.

This clonotype was counted many times. The chain recombines TRBV4-1 with TRBJ1-5; D gene unclear. Germline V gene sequence: CDR1 MGHRA, CDR2 YSYEKL. The V gene lost 1 base and the J gene lost 6 bases, with 16 bases spanning the gap. The CDR3 runs 16 residues. The CDR3 DNA reads TGCGCCAGCAGCCAAGCTTCCGGACTGATAATTCAGCCCCAGCATTTT. Protein product: CASSQASGLIIQPQHF.